These 8 T cell receptor beta chains came from one sample sequenced in a study of blood T cell repertoires in COVID-19. This table comes from immunoSEQ multiplex PCR, and its TCRdb copy is limited to in-frame clones, with some not included. This sample yields 490,000 or so clones, of which approximately 86% are seen a single time; approximately 8.3% belongs to the top ten. The sample comprised PBMCs or T cells enriched from blood (not recorded which). These receptors were obtained from a woman in her fifties or sixties who had recovered from COVID-19.

The gene calls are TRBV6-6 and TRBJ1-2, with D maybe TRBD1 (6 bases). This CDR3 comprises 16 residues. V lost 5 bases, J lost 0 bases, and 16 bases lay in between. Germline-derived CDR1 and CDR2 are MNHNY and SVGAGI (reference sequence). This CDR3 is CASSRRRTEANYGYTF. The CDR3 DNA sequence: TGTGCCAGCAGTCGACGGAGGACAGAGGCTAACTATGGCTACACCTTC.

CDR3 sequence reads: CSASPGVGTSVEQFF. The CDR3 DNA reads as TGCAGTGCTAGTCCCGGTGTGGGGACTAGCGTTGAGCAGTTCTTC. The J gene is TRBJ2-1, the V gene TRBV20-1; 10 nucleotides line up with TRBD2. The CDR3 covers 15 residues. Germline values: CDR1 DFQATT, CDR2 SNEGSKA (reference sequence). Trimming cost V 3 bases and J 9 bases; bases outside gene matches: 11.

This chain uses TRBV10-3 with TRBJ2-2; 9 positions agree with TRBD1. This CDR3 contains 20 residues. Germline CDR1 is ENHRY and CDR2 is SYGVKD. With V trimmed by 4 bases and J by 0 bases, 15 bases remained unmatched. The CDR3 DNA sequence: TGTGCCATCAGTGGCCCCGGGACAGGGACTCTGCTCGCGAACACCGGGGAGCTGTTTTTT. Translated: CAISGPGTGTLLANTGELFF.

The chain is built from TRBV6-5 and TRBJ2-1; 8 bases align to TRBD2. With 0 bases clipped from V and 15 bases from J, the junction kept 7 bases outside the gene matches. Germline V gene data show CDR1 as MNHEY and CDR2 as SVGAGI. This CDR3 comprises 13 residues. The chain's CDR3 is CASSYSPSGPPFF. Here the CDR3 DNA reads TGTGCCAGCAGTTACTCGCCTAGCGGGCCCCCGTTCTTC.

This clone was seen just once. The CDR3 DNA is TGTGCCAGCAGTTCGGACAGGGGGCGGAACACTGAAGCTTTCTTT. Its protein is CASSSDRGRNTEAFF. The V call is TRBV27, the J call TRBJ1-1; 11 bases match TRBD1. The CDR3 sequence is 15 residues long. V lost 4 bases and J lost 1; bases outside the gene matches: 2. From germline, CDR1 is MNHEY and CDR2 SMNVEV (reference sequence).

The J gene is TRBJ1-3, the V gene TRBV11-3; a weak D match, TRBD1 (6 bases). V lost 5 bases, J lost 0 bases, and 11 bases lay in between. Germline CDR1 and CDR2: SGHNT and YENEEA. This CDR3 has 15 residues. The CDR3 DNA reads as TGTGCCAGCAGCGAACAGGGAAGCTCTGGAAACACCATATATTTT. Encoded protein: CASSEQGSSGNTIYF.

The chain is built from TRBV29-1 and TRBJ2-7, with TRBD2 as a possible D gene (5 bases). Looked up from germline, CDR1 is SQVTM and CDR2 is ANQGSEA. V lost 8 bases and J lost 2, with 10 bases in between. The length of the CDR3 is 11 residues. DNA for the CDR3: TGCAGCACGCAGGAGGCCTACGAGCAGTACTTC. It translates to CSTQEAYEQYF.

V and J are TRBV5-1 and TRBJ2-2, with 13 bases aligning to TRBD2. The germline V gene encodes CDR1 SGHRS and CDR2 YFSETQ. V dropped 3 bases and J dropped 3; count of bases not matched to a gene: 5. This CDR3 is built from 17 residues. CDR3: CASSSTSGGAYTGELFF. The CDR3, as DNA: TGCGCCAGCAGCTCCACTAGCGGGGGGGCTTACACCGGGGAGCTGTTTTTT. Full variable domain (missing parts from reference TRBV5-1 and TRBJ2-2): KAGVTQTPRYLIKTRGQQVTLSCSPISGHRSVSWYQQTPGQGLQFLFEYFSETQRNKGNFPGRFSGRQFSNSRSEMNVSTLELGDSALYLCASSSTSGGAYTGELFFGEGSRLTVL.